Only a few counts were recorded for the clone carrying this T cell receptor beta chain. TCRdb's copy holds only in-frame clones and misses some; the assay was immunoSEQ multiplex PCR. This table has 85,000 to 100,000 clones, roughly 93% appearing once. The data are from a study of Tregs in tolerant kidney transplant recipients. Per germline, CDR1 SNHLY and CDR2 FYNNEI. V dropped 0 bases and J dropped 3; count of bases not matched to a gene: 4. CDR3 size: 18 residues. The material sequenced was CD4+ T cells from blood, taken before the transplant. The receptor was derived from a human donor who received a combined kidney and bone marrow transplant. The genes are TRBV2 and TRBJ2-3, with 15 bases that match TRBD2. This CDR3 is CASSEARGLAGGTDTQYF. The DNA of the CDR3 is TGTGCCAGCAGTGAAGCCCGGGGACTAGCGGGGGGTACAGATACGCAGTATTTT.